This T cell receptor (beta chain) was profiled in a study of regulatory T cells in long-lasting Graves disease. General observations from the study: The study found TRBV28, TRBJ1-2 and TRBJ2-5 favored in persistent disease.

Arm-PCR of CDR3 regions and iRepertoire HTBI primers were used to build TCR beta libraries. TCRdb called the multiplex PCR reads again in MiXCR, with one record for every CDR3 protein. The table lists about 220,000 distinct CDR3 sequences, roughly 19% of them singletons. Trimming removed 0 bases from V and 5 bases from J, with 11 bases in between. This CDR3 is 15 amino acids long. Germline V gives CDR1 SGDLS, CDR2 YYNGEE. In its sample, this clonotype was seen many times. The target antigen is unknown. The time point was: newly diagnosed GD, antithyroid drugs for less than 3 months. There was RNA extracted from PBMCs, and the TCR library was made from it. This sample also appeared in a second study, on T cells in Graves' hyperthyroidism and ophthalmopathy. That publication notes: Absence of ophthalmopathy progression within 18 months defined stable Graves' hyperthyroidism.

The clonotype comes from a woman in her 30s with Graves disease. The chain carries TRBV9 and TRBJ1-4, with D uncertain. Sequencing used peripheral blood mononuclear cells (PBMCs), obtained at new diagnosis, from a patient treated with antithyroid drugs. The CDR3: CASSVEGSRNEKLFF. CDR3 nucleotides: TGTGCCAGCAGCGTAGAAGGCAGCAGAAATGAAAAACTGTTTTTT. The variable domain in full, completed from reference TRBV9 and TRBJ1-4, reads DSGVTQTPKHLITATGQRVTLRCSPRSGDLSVYWYQQSLDQGLQFLIQYYNGEERAKGNILERFSAQQFPDLHSELNLSSLELGDSALYFCASSVEGSRNEKLFFGSGTQLSVL.